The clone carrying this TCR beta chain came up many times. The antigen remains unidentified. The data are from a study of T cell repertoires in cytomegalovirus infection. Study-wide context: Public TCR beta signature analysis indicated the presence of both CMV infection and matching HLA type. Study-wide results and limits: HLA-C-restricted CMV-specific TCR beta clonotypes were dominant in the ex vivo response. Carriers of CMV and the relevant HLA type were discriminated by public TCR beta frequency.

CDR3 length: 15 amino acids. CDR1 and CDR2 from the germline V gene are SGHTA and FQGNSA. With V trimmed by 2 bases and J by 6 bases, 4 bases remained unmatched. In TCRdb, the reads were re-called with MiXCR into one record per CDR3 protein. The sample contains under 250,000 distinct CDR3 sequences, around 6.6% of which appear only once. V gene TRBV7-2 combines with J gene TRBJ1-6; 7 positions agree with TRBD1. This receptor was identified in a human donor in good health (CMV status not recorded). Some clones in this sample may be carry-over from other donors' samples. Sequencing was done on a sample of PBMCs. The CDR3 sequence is CASSLRGQTNSPLHF. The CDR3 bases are TGTGCCAGCAGCTTAAGGGGACAGACTAATTCACCCCTCCACTTT.